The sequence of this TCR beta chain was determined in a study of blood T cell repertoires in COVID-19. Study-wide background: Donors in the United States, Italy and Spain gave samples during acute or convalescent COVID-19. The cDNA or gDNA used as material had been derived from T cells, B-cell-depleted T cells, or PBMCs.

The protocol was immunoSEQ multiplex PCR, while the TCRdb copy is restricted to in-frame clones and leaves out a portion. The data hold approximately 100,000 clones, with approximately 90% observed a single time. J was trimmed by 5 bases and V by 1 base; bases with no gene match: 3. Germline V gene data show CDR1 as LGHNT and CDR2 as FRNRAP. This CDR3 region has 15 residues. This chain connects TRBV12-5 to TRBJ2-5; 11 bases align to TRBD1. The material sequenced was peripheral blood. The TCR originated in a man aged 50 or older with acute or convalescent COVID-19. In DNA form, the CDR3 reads TGTGCTAGTGGTTTGGGGACAGGGGGCCTGGAGACCCAGTACTTC. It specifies CASGLGTGGLETQYF.